This TCR beta chain derives from a study of T cell responses to AZD1222 COVID-19 vaccine. Repertoires were generated with immunoSEQ multiplex PCR, while TCRdb's copy carries only in-frame clones and drops some. Of around 120,000 clones detected, about 90% appear once; the ten largest clones hold 6.5% to 8.5%. This clone showed up just a few times. Its antigen is still unknown. Trimming left V 5 bases short and J 0 bases short, with 11 bases between. The CDR3 covers 15 residues. The V gene's germline CDR1 is MNHEY and CDR2 SVGAGI. Study-wide results and limits: Donors in the cohort were predominantly white British and more often female, and clonal diversity was possibly underestimated.

The rearrangement joins TRBV6-5 to TRBJ1-5; D is uncertain. Source: peripheral blood, taken on day 0 of AZD1222 vaccination. This sequence was found in an adult in good health. Here the CDR3 reads CASSTIGSSNQPQHF. Written as DNA, the CDR3 is TGTGCCAGCAGTACCATCGGGTCTAGCAATCAGCCCCAGCATTTT.